These 27 T cell receptor beta chains came from one sample sequenced in a study of spatial heterogeneity in lung cancer. Study-wide points: Tumoral mutation counts were tracked by counts of expanded intratumoral alpha and beta TCRs.

TCRdb analysed the 5' RACE reads with MiXCR anew, one entry per CDR3 protein. The table has 14,000 or so distinct CDR3 sequences, approximately 4.5% seen once. As to time point: sample taken at primary tumor resection. Their antigens are not known. The sample was lung tumor tissue, taken at surgery. The origin of the receptors is a female donor with early-stage non-small cell lung cancer.

This clonotype was counted many times. This beta chain appears as a stray read in a library generated for alpha chains; its size is not informative. CDR3 sequence (DNA): TGTGCCAGCAGCCCCAGACGTCAGGGGGACACTGAAGCTTTCTTT. This gives the protein CASSPRRQGDTEAFF. The J gene is TRBJ1-1, the V gene TRBV11-2; 7 nucleotides match TRBD1. V shed 5 bases and J 3 bases; nucleotides not matched to a gene: 9. The CDR3 has 15 residues. From germline, CDR1 is SGHAT and CDR2 FQNNGV. The variable domain in full, with the rest retrieved from reference TRBV11-2 and TRBJ1-1, is EAGVAQSPRYKIIEKRQSVAFWCNPISGHATLYWYQQILGQGPKLLIQFQNNGVVDDSQLPKDRFSAERLKGVDSTLKIQPAKLEDSAVYLCASSPRRQGDTEAFFGQGTRLTVV.

This clonotype occurred many times. Since the library was made to target alpha chains, this beta chain is a stray read and its abundance is not meaningful. The chain is built from TRBV29-1 and TRBJ2-7; 11 bases line up with TRBD1. This CDR3 has 15 amino acids. The ends lost 0 bases at V and 4 bases at J; junction bases unmatched: 5. Germline CDR1 is SQVTM and CDR2 is ANQGSEA. The CDR3 sequence is CSVEEDRGLWYEQYF. CDR3 nucleotide sequence: TGCAGCGTTGAAGAGGACAGGGGGCTTTGGTACGAGCAGTACTTC.

This clonotype was seen a handful of times. A library prepared for alpha chains yielded this beta chain as an off-target read; its size is of little meaning. The CDR3 protein is CASSLAPGGNTGELFF. For the CDR3, the DNA is TGTGCCAGCAGCTTAGCTCCGGGCGGGAACACCGGGGAGCTGTTTTTT. This chain links TRBV7-9 with TRBJ2-2, with D uncertain. The ends were cut back, 0 bases at V and 1 base at J, with 9 bases in the middle. Germline V gives CDR1 SEHNR, CDR2 FQNEAQ (reference sequence). The CDR3 loop spans 16 amino acids.

In its sample, this clonotype was seen many times. The library was prepared for alpha chains; this beta chain is a stray read, so its frequency means little. J is TRBJ1-2 and V is TRBV7-2, with D tentatively TRBD1 (6 bases). This CDR3 has 13 amino acids. Deletions cut 5 bases from V and 8 bases from J, with 15 bases between. Germline CDR1 is SGHTA and CDR2 is FQGNSA. DNA for the CDR3: TGTGCCAGCAGCCAAACAGGGCCTAGGGGCTACACCTTC. The encoded protein is CASSQTGPRGYTF.

This clonotype was counted at least ten times. In a library made to pick up alpha chains, this beta chain is a stray read with a size that means little. CDR3 region: CASSLQGATNTGELFF. In nucleotides, the CDR3 is TGTGCCAGCAGCTTACAGGGGGCAACGAACACCGGGGAGCTGTTTTTT. The chain joins TRBV11-2 to TRBJ2-2; 8 bases map to TRBD1. Looked up from germline, CDR1 is SGHAT and CDR2 is FQNNGV. V gave up 2 bases and J gave up 0 bases; unmatched junction bases: 2. This CDR3 is 16 amino acids long.

This clonotype has a count of ten or more. The library was prepared for alpha chains; this beta chain is a stray read, so its frequency means little. The chain recombines TRBV20-1 with TRBJ1-4; TRBD1 might be the D (5 bases). The CDR3 is 13 amino acids. Germline V gene lookup returns CDR1 DFQATT and CDR2 SNEGSKA (reference sequence). Trimming removed 2 bases at V and 1 base at J, with 5 bases between. The CDR3 loop reads CSARRGTNEKLFF. The CDR3 region has the DNA TGCAGTGCTAGAAGGGGAACTAATGAAAAACTGTTTTTT.

At least ten counts were recorded for this clonotype. The library was prepared for alpha chains; this beta chain is a stray read, so its frequency means little. The chain employs TRBV12-3 or TRBV12-4 and TRBJ2-1; no clear D gene. V lost 8 bases to trimming and J lost 4 bases, with 6 bases between them. The CDR3 is 11 residues long. CDR3 nucleotides: TGTGCCAGCCGTTATTACAATGAGCAGTTCTTC. It translates to CASRYYNEQFF.

At least ten counts were recorded for this clonotype. This beta chain is off target for a library built for alpha chains, so its abundance means little. CDR3: CASRGTASFSPLHF. The CDR3 DNA is TGTGCCAGCCGAGGGACAGCGAGTTTTTCACCCCTCCACTTT. The chain has TRBV7-2 and TRBJ1-6; TRBD1 agrees at 7 bases. The ends lost 8 bases at V and 9 bases at J; junction bases unmatched: 10. Germline V gives CDR1 SGHTA, CDR2 FQGNSA. The CDR3 consists of 14 residues.

This clonotype has a single count. The library was prepared for alpha chains; this beta chain is a stray read, so its frequency means little. J is TRBJ1-5 and V is TRBV12-3 or TRBV12-4; D unresolved. CDR3 length: 17 amino acids. Trimming cost V 3 bases and J 2 bases, with 17 bases left between them. DNA of the CDR3: TGTGCCAGCAGTTTGTCCGATATGGGGAGTGGCAATCAGCCCCAGCATTTT. Translated, it gives CASSLSDMGSGNQPQHF.

Regarding this clonotype: A library prepared for alpha chains yielded this beta chain as an off-target read; its size is of little meaning. The chain carries TRBV7-2 and TRBJ2-1; D tentatively fits TRBD1 or TRBD2 (5 bases each). This CDR3 spans 15 amino acids. Germline V gene data show CDR1 as SGHTA and CDR2 as FQGNSA. The germline V and J ends were trimmed by 0 bases and 0 bases, with 6 bases remaining between them. CDR3 in amino acids: CASSLAGVSYNEQFF. CDR3 nucleotide sequence: TGTGCCAGCAGCTTAGCGGGGGTCTCCTACAATGAGCAGTTCTTC. The variable domain in full, with the rest retrieved from reference TRBV7-2 and TRBJ2-1, is GAGVSQSPSNKVTEKGKDVELRCDPISGHTALYWYRQSLGQGLEFLIYFQGNSAPDKSGLPSDRFSAERTGGSVSTLTIQRTQQEDSAVYLCASSLAGVSYNEQFFGPGTRLTVL.

This clonotype was seen at least ten times. This beta chain is off target for a library built for alpha chains, so its abundance means little. The chain joins TRBV20-1 to TRBJ1-2, with D perhaps TRBD1 (6 bases). The CDR3 consists of 12 residues. Per germline, CDR1 DFQATT and CDR2 SNEGSKA (reference sequence). Trimming took off 2 bases at V and 4 bases at J, with 8 bases between the two ends. CDR3 in amino acids: CSARRDTYGYTF. CDR3 DNA sequence: TGCAGTGCTAGACGGGACACCTATGGCTACACCTTC.

This clonotype was detected many times. This beta chain represents an off-target read in a library built for alpha chains; its size is of limited meaning. This rearrangement joins TRBV6-5 to TRBJ2-1, with D perhaps being TRBD1 or TRBD2 (5 bases each). The CDR3 loop spans 12 amino acids. Trimming stripped 5 bases from V and 6 bases from J, with 8 bases between. Looked up from germline, CDR1 is MNHEY and CDR2 is SVGAGI. Here the CDR3 reads CASSTGPNEQFF. The CDR3 nucleotides read TGTGCCAGCAGTACGGGACCCAATGAGCAGTTCTTC.

By frequency in the sample, this clonotype is medium-sized. Since it is a stray read in a library aimed at alpha chains, this beta chain has a size that is not meaningful. J is TRBJ2-7 and V is TRBV28; D gene ambiguous. The CDR3 sequence is 13 residues long. Germline CDR1 and CDR2: MDHEN and SYDVKM. With 5 bases removed from V and 3 bases from J, the gap between germline ends came to 11 bases. DNA for the CDR3: TGTGCCAGCAGTCCCCATGGGGTCTACGAGCAGTACTTC. This sequence encodes CASSPHGVYEQYF. Full variable domain (outside the CDR3, taken from reference TRBV28 and TRBJ2-7): DVKVTQSSRYLVKRTGEKVFLECVQDMDHENMFWYRQDPGLGLRLIYFSYDVKMKEKGDIPEGYSVSREKKERFSLILESASTNQTSMYLCASSPHGVYEQYFGPGTRLTVT.

A note on this clonotype: At one boundary the junction diverges from the germline segment, which might be a read error. Found in a library prepared for alpha chains, this beta chain is an off-target read, and its abundance has little meaning. The chain uses TRBV5-1 and TRBJ2-5, with 7 bases fitting TRBD1. Germline V gene lookup returns CDR1 SGHRS and CDR2 YFSETQ. The CDR3 runs to 13 residues. The CDR3 DNA reads as TGCGCCAGCAGCCGGGACAGCGGTTTGACCCTGTACTTC. Residues: CASSRDSGLTLYF.

This clonotype was recorded many times. As an off-target read in a library built for alpha chains, this beta chain has a frequency of little significance. V gene TRBV7-6 combines with J gene TRBJ1-4; D unresolved. V lost 1 base and J lost 8, with 17 bases in between. The CDR3 totals 16 residues. Germline V gene lookup returns CDR1 SGHVS and CDR2 FNYEAQ. The CDR3 DNA is TGTGCCAGCAGCTTAGATATTTTGCCCGCTTTAGAAAAACTGTTTTTT. Translation: CASSLDILPALEKLFF.

There are a few counts of this clonotype. Because the library targeted alpha chains, this beta chain is an off-target read whose size means little. The chain carries TRBV11-2 and TRBJ1-4; D unclear. Germline CDR1 SGHAT, CDR2 FQNNGV. V gave up 3 bases and J gave up 11 bases, with 13 bases separating them. The CDR3 contains 13 residues. The CDR3 bases are TGTGCCAGCAGCTTGATGACCGGAGGCAAACTGTTTTTT. Its protein is CASSLMTGGKLFF.

This clonotype was counted ten times or more. Being off target in a library aimed at alpha chains, this beta chain has a size of little meaning. The chain uses TRBV28 and TRBJ1-2, with 10 bases lining up with TRBD1. CDR1 and CDR2 from the germline V gene are MDHEN and SYDVKM. V shed 6 bases, J shed 5 bases, and the junction held 12 bases outside the gene matches. This CDR3 comprises 16 residues. CDR3 nucleotide sequence: TGTGCCAGCAGCCCCGTTTGGGACAGGGGAAAATATGGCTACACCTTC. Protein product: CASSPVWDRGKYGYTF.

This clonotype was found many times. Within a library made for alpha chains, this beta chain is off target, and its count is uninformative. The chain joins TRBV6-6 to TRBJ1-5; TRBD1 matches at 7 bases. CDR1 and CDR2 from the germline V gene are MNHNY and SVGAGI (reference sequence). V dropped 6 bases and J dropped 3; count of bases not matched to a gene: 5. The CDR3 extends over 14 amino acids. In DNA form, the CDR3 reads TGTGCCAGCAGAGAGGGGACAGTCAATCAGCCCCAGCATTTT. This translates into CASREGTVNQPQHF.

This clonotype turned up a few times. This beta chain is a stray sequence in a library constructed for alpha chains; its clone size is not meaningful. This chain uses TRBV2 with TRBJ2-7, with 9 bases lining up with TRBD1. The V and J ends lost 5 bases and 4 bases, in that order; junction bases with no gene match: 6. This CDR3 contains 14 residues. The germline gives CDR1 SNHLY, CDR2 FYNNEI. The CDR3 loop is CASSPGTGSYEQYF. DNA of the CDR3: TGTGCCAGCAGTCCCGGGACAGGGTCGTACGAGCAGTACTTC.

This clonotype was picked up many times. With the library built for alpha chains, this beta chain is off target and its frequency is not meaningful. The V and J genes are TRBV6-1 and TRBJ1-2; D remains unclear. The germline CDR1 and CDR2 sequences are MNHNS and SASEGT. This CDR3 comprises 14 residues. V gave up 0 bases and J gave up 3 bases, with 8 bases separating them. The CDR3 sequence: CASSEAARHYGYTF. CDR3 DNA: TGTGCCAGCAGTGAAGCTGCCCGGCACTATGGCTACACCTTC.

In this sample, this clonotype turned up many times. At one end the junction does not follow the germline gene, possibly because of a read error. As an off-target read in a library built for alpha chains, this beta chain has a frequency of little significance. The chain couples TRBV7-9 to TRBJ2-7; TRBD2 aligns across 9 bases. CDR3 length: 12 amino acids. CDR1 is SEHNR, CDR2 FQNEAQ, per germline (reference sequence). In DNA, the CDR3 is TGTGCCAGCACCTTAGCGGGGGCGTTTAAGTACTTC. It encodes CASTLAGAFKYF.

A note on this clonotype: This beta chain is off target for a library built for alpha chains, so its abundance means little. The chain employs TRBV2 and TRBJ1-6; a possible D gene is TRBD1 (5 bases). This CDR3 comprises 13 residues. The germline CDR1 and CDR2 sequences are SNHLY and FYNNEI. V dropped 8 bases and J dropped 9 bases, with 14 bases sitting between them. Here the CDR3 reads CASLGVFGSPLHF. As DNA, the CDR3 is TGTGCCAGCCTAGGGGTTTTTGGTTCACCCCTCCACTTT. The whole variable domain, filled in from reference TRBV2 and TRBJ1-6, reads EPEVTQTPSHQVTQMGQEVILRCVPISNHLYFYWYRQILGQKVEFLVSFYNNEISEKSEIFDDQFSVERPDGSNFTLKIRSTKLEDSAMYFCASLGVFGSPLHFGNGTRLTVT.

This clonotype has a count of ten or more. This beta chain is an off-target read within a library intended for alpha chains, so its frequency means little. This sequence joins TRBV11-2 and TRBJ2-3; D gene unclear. The CDR3 has 13 residues. Trimming removed 3 bases from V and 0 bases from J, with 4 bases in between. Germline CDR1 is SGHAT and CDR2 is FQNNGV. CDR3 DNA: TGTGCCAGCAGCTTGGGTAGCACAGATACGCAGTATTTT. Translating gives CASSLGSTDTQYF.

This clonotype was seen ten or more times. The size of this beta chain means little, since it is a stray read in a library made for alpha chains. The chain combines TRBV28 with TRBJ1-1; D may be TRBD1 (6 bases). Germline V CDR1 and CDR2: MDHEN, SYDVKM. V dropped 6 bases and J dropped 5 bases, with 16 bases sitting between them. The CDR3 sequence is 14 residues long. The CDR3, as DNA: TGTGCCAGCAGGCCTCCAGGGGAGTGGACTGAAGCTTTCTTT. It translates to CASRPPGEWTEAFF.

This clonotype occurred many times. For a library built for alpha chains, this beta chain is a stray read; little rests on its size. The chain couples TRBV6-6 to TRBJ2-2, with 7 bases identical to TRBD2. The V segment lost 4 bases and the J segment 5 bases; nucleotides outside the gene matches: 1. Germline assignment: CDR1 MNHNY and CDR2 SVGAGI (reference sequence). The CDR3 has 13 amino acids. The CDR3 spells CASSWGGTGELFF. CDR3 nucleotides: TGTGCCAGCAGTTGGGGGGGGACCGGGGAGCTGTTTTTT.

This clonotype is large within its sample. Because the library targeted alpha chains, this beta chain is an off-target read whose size means little. This rearrangement joins TRBV18 to TRBJ2-1; tentatively, D is TRBD1 (6 bases). Germline lookup yields CDR1 KGHSH and CDR2 LQKENI. CDR3 size: 13 residues. Trimming pared 3 bases from V and 5 bases from J, leaving 8 bases between. The CDR3 coding sequence is TGTGCCAGCTCACCGGACAGCCACAATGAGCAGTTCTTC. Protein sequence: CASSPDSHNEQFF.

Of note for this clonotype: This may come from a read error, since a much larger clone is one base off. This beta chain is off target for a library built for alpha chains, so its abundance means little. V and J are TRBV7-2 and TRBJ2-1; 8 nucleotides match TRBD2. From germline, CDR1 is SGHTA and CDR2 FQGNSA. This CDR3 comprises 16 residues. Here the CDR3 reads CASSTIAGTAYNEQSF. Here the CDR3 DNA reads TGTGCCAGCAGCACCATAGCGGGGACCGCTTACAATGAGCAGTCCTTC.